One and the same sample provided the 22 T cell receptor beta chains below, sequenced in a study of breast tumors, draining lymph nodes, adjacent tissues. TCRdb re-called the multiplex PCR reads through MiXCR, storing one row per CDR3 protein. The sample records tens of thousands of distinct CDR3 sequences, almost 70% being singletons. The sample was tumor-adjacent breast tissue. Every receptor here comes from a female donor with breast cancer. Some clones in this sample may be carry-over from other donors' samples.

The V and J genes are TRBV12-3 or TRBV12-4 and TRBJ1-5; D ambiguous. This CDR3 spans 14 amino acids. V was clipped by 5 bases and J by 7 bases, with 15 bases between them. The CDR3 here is CASSKGTWEQPQHF. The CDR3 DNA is TGTGCCAGCAGTAAAGGAACTTGGGAGCAGCCCCAGCATTTT.

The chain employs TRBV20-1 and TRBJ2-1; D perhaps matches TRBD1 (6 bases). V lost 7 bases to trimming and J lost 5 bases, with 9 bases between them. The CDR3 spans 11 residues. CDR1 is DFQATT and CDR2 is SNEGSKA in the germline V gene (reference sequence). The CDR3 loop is CSGGGNNEQFF. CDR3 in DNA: TGCAGTGGAGGGGGAAACAATGAGCAGTTCTTC.

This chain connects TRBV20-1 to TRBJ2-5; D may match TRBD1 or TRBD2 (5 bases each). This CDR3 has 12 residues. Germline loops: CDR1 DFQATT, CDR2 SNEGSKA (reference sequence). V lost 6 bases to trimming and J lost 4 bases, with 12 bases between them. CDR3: CSAGLARETQYF. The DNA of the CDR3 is TGCAGTGCGGGGCTAGCTAGAGAGACCCAGTACTTC.

The CDR3 DNA is TGTGCCAGCAGCGCATACCGGGACAGGTCGGCTGAAAAACTGTTTTTT. It encodes CASSAYRDRSAEKLFF. V gene TRBV7-9 combines with J gene TRBJ1-4; 8 bases are shared with TRBD1. After removal of 5 bases from V and 7 bases from J, the junction contained 12 bases not matched to a gene. Germline V gene sequence: CDR1 SEHNR, CDR2 FQNEAQ (reference sequence). The CDR3 sequence is 16 residues long. Filled out from reference TRBV7-9 and TRBJ1-4, the complete variable domain reads DTGVSQNPRHKITKRGQNVTFRCDPISEHNRLYWYRQTLGQGPEFLTYFQNEAQLEKSRLLSDRFSAERPKGSFSTLEIQRTEQGDSAMYLCASSAYRDRSAEKLFFGSGTQLSVL.

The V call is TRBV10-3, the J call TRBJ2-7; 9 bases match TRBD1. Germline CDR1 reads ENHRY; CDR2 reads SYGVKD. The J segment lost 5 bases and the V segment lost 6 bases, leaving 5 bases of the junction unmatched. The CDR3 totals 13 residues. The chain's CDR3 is CAISYRDRDEQYF. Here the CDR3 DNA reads TGTGCCATCAGCTACCGGGACAGGGACGAGCAGTACTTC.

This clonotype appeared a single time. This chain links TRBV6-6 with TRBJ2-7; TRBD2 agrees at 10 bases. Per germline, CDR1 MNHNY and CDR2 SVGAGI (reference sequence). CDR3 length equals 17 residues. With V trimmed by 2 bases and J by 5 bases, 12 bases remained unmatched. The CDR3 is CASSYPRRLAGVDEQYF. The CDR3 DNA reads TGTGCCAGCAGTTACCCGAGGCGGCTAGCGGGAGTAGACGAGCAGTACTTC.

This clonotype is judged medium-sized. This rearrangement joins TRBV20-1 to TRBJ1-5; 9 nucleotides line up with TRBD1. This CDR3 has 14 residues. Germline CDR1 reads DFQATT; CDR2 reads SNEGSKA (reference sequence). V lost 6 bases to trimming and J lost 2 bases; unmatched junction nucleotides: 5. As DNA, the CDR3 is TGCAGTGCCCCCCGGACAGGGGGCAATCAGCCCCAGCATTTT. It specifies CSAPRTGGNQPQHF.

The CDR3 protein is CASSELLTYGYTF. CDR3 sequence (DNA): TGTGCCAGCAGTGAACTGTTAACCTATGGCTACACCTTC. The chain uses TRBV2 and TRBJ1-2; D is ambiguous. V lost 2 bases, J lost 4 bases, and 8 bases lay in between. The CDR3 extends over 13 amino acids. Germline CDR1 and CDR2: SNHLY and FYNNEI.

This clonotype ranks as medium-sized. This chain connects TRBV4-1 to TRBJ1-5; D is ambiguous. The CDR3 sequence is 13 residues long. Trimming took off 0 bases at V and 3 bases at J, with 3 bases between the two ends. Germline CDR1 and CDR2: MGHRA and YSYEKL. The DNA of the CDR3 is TGCGCCAGCAGCCAAGACACCAATCAGCCCCAGCATTTT. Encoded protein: CASSQDTNQPQHF.

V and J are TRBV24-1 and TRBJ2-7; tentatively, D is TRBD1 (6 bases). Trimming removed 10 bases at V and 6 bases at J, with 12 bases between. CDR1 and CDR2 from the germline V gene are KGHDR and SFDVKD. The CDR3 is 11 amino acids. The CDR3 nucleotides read TGTGCCACAGCCACAGGGAGCGAGCAGTACTTC. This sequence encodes CATATGSEQYF.

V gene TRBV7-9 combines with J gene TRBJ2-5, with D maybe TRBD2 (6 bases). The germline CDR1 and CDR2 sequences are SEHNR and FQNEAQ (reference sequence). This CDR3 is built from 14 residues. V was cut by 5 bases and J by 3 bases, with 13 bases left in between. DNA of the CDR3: TGTGCCAGCAGCGGGGAGTCGGGAGAAGAGACCCAGTACTTC. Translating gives CASSGESGEETQYF.

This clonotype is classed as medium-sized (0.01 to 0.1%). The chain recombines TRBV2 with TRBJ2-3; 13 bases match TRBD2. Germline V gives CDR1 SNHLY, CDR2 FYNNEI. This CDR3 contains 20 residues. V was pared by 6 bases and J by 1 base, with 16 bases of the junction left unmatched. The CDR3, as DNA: TGTGCCAGCAGACACCCGGGACTAGCGGGACTCAAGCACGGCACAGATACGCAGTATTTT. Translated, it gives CASRHPGLAGLKHGTDTQYF. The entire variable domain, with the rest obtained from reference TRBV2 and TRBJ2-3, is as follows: EPEVTQTPSHQVTQMGQEVILRCVPISNHLYFYWYRQILGQKVEFLVSFYNNEISEKSEIFDDQFSVERPDGSNFTLKIRSTKLEDSAMYFCASRHPGLAGLKHGTDTQYFGPGTRLTVL.

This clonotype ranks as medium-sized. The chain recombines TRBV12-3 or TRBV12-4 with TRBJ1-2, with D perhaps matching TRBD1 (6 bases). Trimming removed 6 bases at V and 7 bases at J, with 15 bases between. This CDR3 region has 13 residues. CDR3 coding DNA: TGTGCCAGCAGCCCTCAGGGGAGGGGTGGCTACACCTTC. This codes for CASSPQGRGGYTF.

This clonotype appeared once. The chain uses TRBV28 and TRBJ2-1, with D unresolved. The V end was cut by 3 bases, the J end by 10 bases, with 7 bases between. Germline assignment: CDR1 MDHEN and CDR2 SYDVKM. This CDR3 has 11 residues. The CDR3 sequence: CASSLRQEQFF. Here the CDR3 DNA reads TGTGCCAGCAGTTTGAGGCAGGAGCAGTTCTTC.

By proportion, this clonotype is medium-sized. Written as DNA, the CDR3 is TGTGCCAGCAGTATGATAACAGCATATTTCACAGATACGCAGTATTTT. Its translation: CASSMITAYFTDTQYF. The chain combines TRBV5-6 with TRBJ2-3; D unclear. The CDR3 contains 16 residues. Trimming took off 5 bases at V and 2 bases at J, with 18 bases between the two ends. Looked up from germline, CDR1 is SGHDT and CDR2 is YYEEEE.

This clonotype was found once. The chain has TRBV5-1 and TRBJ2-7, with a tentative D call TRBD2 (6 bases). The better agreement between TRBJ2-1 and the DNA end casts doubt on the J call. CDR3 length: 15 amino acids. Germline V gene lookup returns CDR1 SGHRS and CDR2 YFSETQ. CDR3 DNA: TGCGCCAGCAGCTTGGCACCTGGACTATCTTATGAGCAGTTCTTC. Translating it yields CASSLAPGLSYEQFF.

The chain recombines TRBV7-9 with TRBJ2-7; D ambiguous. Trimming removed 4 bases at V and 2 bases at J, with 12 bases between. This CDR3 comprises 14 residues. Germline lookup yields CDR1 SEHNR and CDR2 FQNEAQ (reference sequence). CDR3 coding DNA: TGTGCCAGCAGCTCTAGGGTACTTCCCTACGAGCAGTACTTC. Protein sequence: CASSSRVLPYEQYF.

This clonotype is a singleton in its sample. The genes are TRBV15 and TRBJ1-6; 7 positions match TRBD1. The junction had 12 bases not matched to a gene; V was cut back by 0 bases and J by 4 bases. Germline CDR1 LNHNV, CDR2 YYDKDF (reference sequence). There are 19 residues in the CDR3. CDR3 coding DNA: TGTGCCACCAGCAGAGATAGAGGGGCTGACAGGGCTTATAATTCACCCCTCCACTTT. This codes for CATSRDRGADRAYNSPLHF.

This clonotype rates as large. This chain's CDR3 is CSVEDLTWGGGVGDTQYF. The CDR3 DNA reads TGCAGCGTTGAAGATCTGACTTGGGGCGGGGGGGTAGGGGATACGCAGTATTTT. V gene TRBV29-1 combines with J gene TRBJ2-3; TRBD2 matches 9 bases. Germline CDR1 and CDR2: SQVTM and ANQGSEA. The CDR3 is 18 amino acids. The V and J ends lost 0 bases and 6 bases, in that order; junction bases with no gene match: 16.

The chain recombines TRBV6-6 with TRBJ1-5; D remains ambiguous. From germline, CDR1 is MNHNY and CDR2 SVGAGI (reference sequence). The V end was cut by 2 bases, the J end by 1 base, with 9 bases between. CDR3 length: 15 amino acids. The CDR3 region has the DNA TGTGCCAGCAGTTACCCACCAGGCAGCAATCAGCCCCAGCATTTT. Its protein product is CASSYPPGSNQPQHF.

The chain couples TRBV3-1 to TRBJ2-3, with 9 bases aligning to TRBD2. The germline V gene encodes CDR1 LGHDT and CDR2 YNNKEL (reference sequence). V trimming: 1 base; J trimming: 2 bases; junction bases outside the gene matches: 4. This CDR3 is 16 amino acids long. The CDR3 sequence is CASSQVIAGVTDTQYF. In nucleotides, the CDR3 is TGTGCCAGCAGCCAAGTCATAGCGGGGGTCACAGATACGCAGTATTTT.

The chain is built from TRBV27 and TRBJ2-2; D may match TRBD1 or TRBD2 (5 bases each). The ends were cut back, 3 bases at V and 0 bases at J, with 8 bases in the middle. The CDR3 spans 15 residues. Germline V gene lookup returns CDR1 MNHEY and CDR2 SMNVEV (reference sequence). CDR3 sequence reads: CASSLRGTNTGELFF. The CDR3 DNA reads TGTGCCAGCAGTTTGAGGGGAACGAACACCGGGGAGCTGTTTTTT.